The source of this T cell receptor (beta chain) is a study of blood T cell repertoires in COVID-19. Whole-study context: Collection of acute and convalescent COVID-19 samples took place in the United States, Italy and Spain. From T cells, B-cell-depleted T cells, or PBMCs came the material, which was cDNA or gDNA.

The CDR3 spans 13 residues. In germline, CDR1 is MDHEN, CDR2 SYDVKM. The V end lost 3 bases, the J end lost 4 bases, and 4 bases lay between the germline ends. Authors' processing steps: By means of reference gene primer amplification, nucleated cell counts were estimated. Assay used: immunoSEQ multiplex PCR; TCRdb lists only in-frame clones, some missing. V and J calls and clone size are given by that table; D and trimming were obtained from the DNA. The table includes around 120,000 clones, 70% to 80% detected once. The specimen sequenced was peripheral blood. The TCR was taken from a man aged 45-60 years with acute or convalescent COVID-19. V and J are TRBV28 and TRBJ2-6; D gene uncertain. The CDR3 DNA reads TGTGCCAGCAGTTTCTCCGGGGCCAACGTCCTGACTTTC. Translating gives CASSFSGANVLTF.